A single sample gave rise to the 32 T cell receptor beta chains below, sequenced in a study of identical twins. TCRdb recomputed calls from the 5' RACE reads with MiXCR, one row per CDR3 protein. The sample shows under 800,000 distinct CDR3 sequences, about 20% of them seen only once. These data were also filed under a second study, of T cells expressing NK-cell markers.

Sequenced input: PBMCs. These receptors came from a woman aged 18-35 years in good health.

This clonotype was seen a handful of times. For the CDR3, the DNA is TGTGCCAGCAGCTTAGCGTCCGGACTAGCGGCTTCCAAGTACAATGAGCAGTTCTTC. Its translation is CASSLASGLAASKYNEQFF. The rearrangement uses TRBV7-2 and TRBJ2-1; 10 bases align to TRBD2. The CDR3 spans 19 residues. Per germline, CDR1 SGHTA and CDR2 FQGNSA. The V gene end was trimmed by 0 bases and the J gene end by 4 bases; junction bases not matched to a gene: 12.

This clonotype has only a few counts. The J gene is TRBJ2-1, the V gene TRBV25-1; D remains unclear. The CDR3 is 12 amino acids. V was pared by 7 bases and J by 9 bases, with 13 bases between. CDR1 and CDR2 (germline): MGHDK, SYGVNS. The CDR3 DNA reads TGTGCCAGCACCGAAACTGGGCGTGAGCAGTTCTTC. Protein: CASTETGREQFF.

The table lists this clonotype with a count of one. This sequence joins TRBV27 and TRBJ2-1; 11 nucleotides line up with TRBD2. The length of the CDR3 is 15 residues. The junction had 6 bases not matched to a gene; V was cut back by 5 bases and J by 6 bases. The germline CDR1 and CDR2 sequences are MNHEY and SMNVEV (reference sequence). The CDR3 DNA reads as TGTGCCAGCAGTCAATCTAGCGGGGGGATCAATGAGCAGTTCTTC. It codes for CASSQSSGGINEQFF.

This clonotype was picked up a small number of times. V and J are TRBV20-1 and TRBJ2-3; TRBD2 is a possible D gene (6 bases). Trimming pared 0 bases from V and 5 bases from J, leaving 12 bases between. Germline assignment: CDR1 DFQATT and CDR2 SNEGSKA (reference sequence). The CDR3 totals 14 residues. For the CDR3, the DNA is TGCAGTGCTAGAGAGGCAGGGAGGATAGATACGCAGTATTTT. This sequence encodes CSAREAGRIDTQYF.

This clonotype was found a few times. The CDR3 here is CASSLTTADEKLFF. The CDR3 DNA reads as TGTGCCAGCTCACTGACTACTGCCGATGAAAAACTGTTTTTT. J is TRBJ1-4 and V is TRBV18, with D hard to call. The CDR3 is 14 amino acids. Germline assignment: CDR1 KGHSH and CDR2 LQKENI. V dropped 4 bases and J dropped 6 bases, with 12 bases sitting between them.

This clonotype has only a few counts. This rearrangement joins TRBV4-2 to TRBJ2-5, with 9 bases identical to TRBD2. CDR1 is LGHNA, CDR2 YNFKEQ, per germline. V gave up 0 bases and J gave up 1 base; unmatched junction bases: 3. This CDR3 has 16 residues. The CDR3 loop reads CASSQDPAGGQETQYF. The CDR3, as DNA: TGTGCCAGCAGCCAAGATCCAGCGGGGGGCCAAGAGACCCAGTACTTC.

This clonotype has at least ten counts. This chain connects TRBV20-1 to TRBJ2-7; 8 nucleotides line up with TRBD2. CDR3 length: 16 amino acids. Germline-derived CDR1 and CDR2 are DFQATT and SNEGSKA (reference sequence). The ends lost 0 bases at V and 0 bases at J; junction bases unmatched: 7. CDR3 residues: CSARDAGGYVSYEQYF. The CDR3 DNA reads TGCAGTGCTAGAGATGCGGGGGGCTATGTCTCCTACGAGCAGTACTTC.

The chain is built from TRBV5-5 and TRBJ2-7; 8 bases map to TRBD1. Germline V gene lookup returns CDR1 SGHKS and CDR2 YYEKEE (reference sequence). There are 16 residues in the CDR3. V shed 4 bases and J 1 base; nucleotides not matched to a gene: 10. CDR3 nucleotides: TGTGCCAGCAGCCTAGGAACAGGGGGTTTTTCCTACGAGCAGTACTTC. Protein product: CASSLGTGGFSYEQYF.

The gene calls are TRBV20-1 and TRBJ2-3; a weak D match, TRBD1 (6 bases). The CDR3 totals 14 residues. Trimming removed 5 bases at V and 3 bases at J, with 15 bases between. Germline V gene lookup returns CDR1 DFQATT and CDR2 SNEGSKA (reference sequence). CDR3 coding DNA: TGCAGTGCTCTTCCACAGGGTGGAACAGATACGCAGTATTTT. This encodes CSALPQGGTDTQYF.

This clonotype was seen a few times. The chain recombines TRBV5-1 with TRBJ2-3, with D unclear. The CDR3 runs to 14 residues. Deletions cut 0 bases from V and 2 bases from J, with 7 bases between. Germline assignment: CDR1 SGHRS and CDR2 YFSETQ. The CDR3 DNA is TGCGCCAGCAGCTTGGAGGCGAACACAGATACGCAGTATTTT. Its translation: CASSLEANTDTQYF.

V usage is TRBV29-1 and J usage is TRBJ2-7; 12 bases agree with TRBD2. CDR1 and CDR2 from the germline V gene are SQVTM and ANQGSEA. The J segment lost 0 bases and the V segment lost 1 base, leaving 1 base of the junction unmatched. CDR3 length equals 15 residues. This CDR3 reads CSVEGLAGASYEQYF. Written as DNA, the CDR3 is TGCAGCGTTGAAGGACTAGCGGGAGCCTCCTACGAGCAGTACTTC.

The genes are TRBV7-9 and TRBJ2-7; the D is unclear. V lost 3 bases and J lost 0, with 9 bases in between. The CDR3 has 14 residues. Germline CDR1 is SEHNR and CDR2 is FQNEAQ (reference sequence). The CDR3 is CASSFGSHSYEQYF. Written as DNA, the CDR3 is TGTGCCAGCAGCTTCGGCTCCCACTCCTACGAGCAGTACTTC.

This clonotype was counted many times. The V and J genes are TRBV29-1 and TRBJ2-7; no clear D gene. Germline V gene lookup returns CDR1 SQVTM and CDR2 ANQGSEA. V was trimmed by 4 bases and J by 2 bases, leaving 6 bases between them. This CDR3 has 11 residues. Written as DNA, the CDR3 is TGCAGCGTTGTGCTCACCTACGAGCAGTACTTC. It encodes CSVVLTYEQYF.

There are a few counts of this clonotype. The CDR3 loop reads CASSESGAGAYEQYF. The CDR3 region has the DNA TGCGCCAGCAGTGAGTCAGGAGCGGGGGCCTACGAGCAGTACTTC. The chain recombines TRBV10-2 with TRBJ2-7, with 8 positions matching TRBD2. V lost 0 bases and J lost 2; bases outside the gene matches: 3. Germline V gene lookup returns CDR1 WSHSY and CDR2 SAAADI. CDR3 size: 15 residues.

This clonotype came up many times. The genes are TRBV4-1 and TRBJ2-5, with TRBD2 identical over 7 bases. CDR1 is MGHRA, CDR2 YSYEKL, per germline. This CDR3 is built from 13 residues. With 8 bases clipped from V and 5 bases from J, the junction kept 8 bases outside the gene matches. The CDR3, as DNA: TGCGCCAGCCTCGAGCCGGGGGGTGAGACCCAGTACTTC. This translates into CASLEPGGETQYF.

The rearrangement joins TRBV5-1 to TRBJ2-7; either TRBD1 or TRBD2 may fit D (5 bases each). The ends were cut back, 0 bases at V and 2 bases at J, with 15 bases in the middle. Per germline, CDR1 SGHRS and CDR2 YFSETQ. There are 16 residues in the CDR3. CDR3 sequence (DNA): TGCGCCAGCAGCTTGGCCTCCCGGGACCCCGCCTACGAGCAGTACTTC. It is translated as CASSLASRDPAYEQYF.

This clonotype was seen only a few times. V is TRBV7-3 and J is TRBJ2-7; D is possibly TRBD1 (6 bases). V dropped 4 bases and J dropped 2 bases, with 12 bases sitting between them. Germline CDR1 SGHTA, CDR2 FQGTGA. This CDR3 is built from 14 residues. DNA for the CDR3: TGTGCCAGCAGCTACTATACAGGGCCCTACGAGCAGTACTTC. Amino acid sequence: CASSYYTGPYEQYF.

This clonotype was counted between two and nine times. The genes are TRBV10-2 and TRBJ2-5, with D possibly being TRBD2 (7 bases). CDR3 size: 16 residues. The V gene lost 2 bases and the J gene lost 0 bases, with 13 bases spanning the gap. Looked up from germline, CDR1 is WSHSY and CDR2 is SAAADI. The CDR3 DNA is TGCGCCAGCAGTGAGCAGGGAGGGGGGTACCAAGAGACCCAGTACTTC. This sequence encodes CASSEQGGGYQETQYF.

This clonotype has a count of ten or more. CDR3 amino acids: CSARDRRHYEQYF. As DNA, the CDR3 is TGCAGTGCTAGAGATAGACGACATTACGAGCAGTACTTC. This rearrangement joins TRBV20-1 to TRBJ2-7; unclear D gene. There are 13 residues in the CDR3. Germline V gene sequence: CDR1 DFQATT, CDR2 SNEGSKA (reference sequence). The V end lost 0 bases, the J end lost 4 bases, and 10 bases lay between the germline ends.

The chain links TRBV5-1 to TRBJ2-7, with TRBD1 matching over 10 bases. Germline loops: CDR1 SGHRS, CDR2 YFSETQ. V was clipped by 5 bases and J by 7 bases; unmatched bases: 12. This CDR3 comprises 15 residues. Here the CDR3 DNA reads TGCGCCAGCAGACGTGATCAGGACAGGGGGTATGAGCAGTACTTC. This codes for CASRRDQDRGYEQYF.

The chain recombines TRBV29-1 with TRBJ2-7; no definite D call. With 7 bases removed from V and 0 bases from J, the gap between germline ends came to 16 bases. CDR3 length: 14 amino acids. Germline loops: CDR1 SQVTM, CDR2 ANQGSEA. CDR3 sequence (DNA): TGCAGCGCAGACGACATGCGAAGCTCCTACGAGCAGTACTTC. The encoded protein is CSADDMRSSYEQYF.

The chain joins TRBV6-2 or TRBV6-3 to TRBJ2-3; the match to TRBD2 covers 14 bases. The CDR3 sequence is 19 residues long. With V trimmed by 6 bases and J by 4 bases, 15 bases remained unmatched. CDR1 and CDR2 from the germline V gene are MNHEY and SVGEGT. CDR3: CASSRGLAGVLGRADTQYF. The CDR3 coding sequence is TGTGCCAGCAGCCGGGGACTAGCGGGAGTCCTAGGTCGCGCAGATACGCAGTATTTT.

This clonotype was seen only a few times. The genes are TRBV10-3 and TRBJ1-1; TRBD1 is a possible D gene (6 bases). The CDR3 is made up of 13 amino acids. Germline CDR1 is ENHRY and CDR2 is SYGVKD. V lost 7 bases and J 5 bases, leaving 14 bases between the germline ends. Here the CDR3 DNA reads TGTGCCATCAAGGACAGCGGTGGTACTGAAGCTTTCTTT. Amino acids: CAIKDSGGTEAFF.

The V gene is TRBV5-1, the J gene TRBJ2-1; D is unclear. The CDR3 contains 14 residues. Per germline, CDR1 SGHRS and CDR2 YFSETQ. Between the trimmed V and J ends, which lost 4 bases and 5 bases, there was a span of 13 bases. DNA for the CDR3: TGCGCCAGCAGCCGGCTCCCGGCTAACAATGAGCAGTTCTTC. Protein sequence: CASSRLPANNEQFF.

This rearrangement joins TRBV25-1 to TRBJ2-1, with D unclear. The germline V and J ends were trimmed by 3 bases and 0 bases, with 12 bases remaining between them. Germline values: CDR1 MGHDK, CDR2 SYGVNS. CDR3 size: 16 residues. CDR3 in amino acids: CASSDLSISSYNEQFF. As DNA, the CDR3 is TGTGCCAGCAGTGATCTTTCTATTAGCTCCTACAATGAGCAGTTCTTC. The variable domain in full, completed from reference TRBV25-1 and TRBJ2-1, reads EADIYQTPRYLVIGTGKKITLECSQTMGHDKMYWYQQDPGMELHLIHYSYGVNSTEKGDLSSESTVSRIRTEHFPLTLESARPSHTSQYLCASSDLSISSYNEQFFGPGTRLTVL.

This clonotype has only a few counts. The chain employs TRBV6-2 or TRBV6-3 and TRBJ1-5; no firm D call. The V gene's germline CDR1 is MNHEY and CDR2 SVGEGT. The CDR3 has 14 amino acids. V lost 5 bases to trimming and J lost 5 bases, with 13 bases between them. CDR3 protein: CASSLEDGYQPQHF. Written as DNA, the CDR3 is TGTGCCAGCAGTCTAGAAGACGGTTATCAGCCCCAGCATTTT.

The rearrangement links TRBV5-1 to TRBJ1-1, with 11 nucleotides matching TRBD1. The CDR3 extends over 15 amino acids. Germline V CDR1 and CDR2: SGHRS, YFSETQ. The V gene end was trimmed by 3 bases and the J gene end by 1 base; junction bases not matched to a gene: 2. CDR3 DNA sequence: TGCGCCAGCAGCTCTGGACAGGGGGCGAACACTGAAGCTTTCTTT. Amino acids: CASSSGQGANTEAFF.

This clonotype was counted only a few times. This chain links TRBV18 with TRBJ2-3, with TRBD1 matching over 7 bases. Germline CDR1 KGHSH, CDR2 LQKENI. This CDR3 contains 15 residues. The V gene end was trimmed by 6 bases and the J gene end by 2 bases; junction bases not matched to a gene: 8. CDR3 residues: CASSFGQAHTDTQYF. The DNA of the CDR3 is TGTGCCAGCTCCTTCGGACAGGCACACACAGATACGCAGTATTTT.

CDR3 residues: CASSQRQREGYNEQFF. The CDR3 DNA reads as TGTGCCAGCAGCCAGAGGCAGCGGGAGGGCTACAATGAGCAGTTCTTC. The chain employs TRBV7-8 and TRBJ2-1; 10 bases are a match to TRBD2. V lost 5 bases to trimming and J lost 3 bases; unmatched junction nucleotides: 7. The CDR3 loop spans 16 amino acids. Germline-derived CDR1 and CDR2 are SGHVS and FQNEAQ.

The CDR3 loop is CASSYSLGLAGNNEQFF. DNA for the CDR3: TGTGCCAGCAGTTACTCGTTAGGCCTAGCGGGTAATAATGAGCAGTTCTTC. The J gene is TRBJ2-1, the V gene TRBV6-5; 8 bases are shared with TRBD2. Per the germline V gene, CDR1 is MNHEY and CDR2 is SVGAGI. There are 17 residues in the CDR3. Unmatched junction bases numbered 11, after V lost 0 bases and J lost 7 bases.

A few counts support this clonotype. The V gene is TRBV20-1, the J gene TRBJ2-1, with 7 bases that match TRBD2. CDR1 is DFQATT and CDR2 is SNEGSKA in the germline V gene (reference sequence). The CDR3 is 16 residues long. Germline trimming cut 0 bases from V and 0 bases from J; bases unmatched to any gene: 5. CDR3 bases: TGCAGTGCTAGAGACCTAGCGGCAAGCTCCTACAATGAGCAGTTCTTC. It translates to CSARDLAASSYNEQFF.

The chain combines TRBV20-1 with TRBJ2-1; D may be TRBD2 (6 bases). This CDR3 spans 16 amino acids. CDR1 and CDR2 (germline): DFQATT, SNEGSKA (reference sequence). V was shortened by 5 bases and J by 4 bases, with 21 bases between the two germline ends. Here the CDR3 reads CSAPTQLAREYNEQFF. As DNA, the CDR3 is TGCAGTGCTCCAACCCAACTAGCTCGGGAGTACAATGAGCAGTTCTTC.